One and the same sample provided the 19 T cell receptor beta chains below, sequenced in a study of CD8+CD57+ T cells in acquired aplastic anemia. Those patients picked for sequencing had displayed CD8+CD57+ cell expansion on flow cytometry. CDR3 and TCR beta VDJ profiling relied on genomic DNA as the template. Via MiXCR, TCRdb re-called the reads, giving one row per CDR3 protein. The data contain about 58,000 distinct CDR3 sequences, 57% of them singletons. The sample taken for sequencing was sorted CD4+, CD8+, or CD8+CD57+ T cells (not recorded which) from PBMCs. All receptors come from a human donor with aplastic anemia.

This clonotype was found many times. This sequence joins TRBV14 and TRBJ2-3; 10 bases fit TRBD2. V lost 1 base to trimming and J lost 2 bases; unmatched junction nucleotides: 3. CDR1 SGHDN and CDR2 FVKESK come from the germline V gene. The CDR3 is 16 residues long. The CDR3 loop reads CASSQASGGLTDTQYF. CDR3 nucleotides: TGTGCCAGCAGCCAAGCTAGCGGGGGCCTCACAGATACGCAGTATTTT.

The chain recombines TRBV10-1 with TRBJ1-5; 7 bases agree with TRBD1. J lost 3 bases, V lost 6 bases, and 5 bases had no gene match. Germline assignment: CDR1 WNHNN and CDR2 SYGVQD (reference sequence). This CDR3 is 14 amino acids long. The CDR3 coding sequence is TGCGCCAGCAGGGGACAGTCCTACAATCAGCCCCAGCATTTT. The encoded protein is CASRGQSYNQPQHF.

The CDR3 here is CASSSGLNEQYF. Written as DNA, the CDR3 is TGTGCCAGCAGCTCGGGGCTGAACGAGCAGTACTTC. The chain is built from TRBV7-9 and TRBJ2-7; TRBD1 or TRBD2 may be the D gene (5 bases each). Germline assignment: CDR1 SEHNR and CDR2 FQNEAQ (reference sequence). The CDR3 is 12 amino acids. Trimming took 4 bases from V and 5 from J, leaving 9 bases between them.

This clonotype came up many times. The CDR3 sequence is CASSEVRGLREKLFF. The DNA of the CDR3 is TGTGCCAGCAGTGAAGTCAGGGGGCTACGGGAAAAACTGTTTTTT. The chain couples TRBV6-1 to TRBJ1-4; 8 bases are a match to TRBD1. Germline trimming cut 1 base from V and 8 bases from J; bases unmatched to any gene: 6. This CDR3 has 15 residues. CDR1 and CDR2 (germline): MNHNS, SASEGT.

The CDR3 DNA reads TGTGCCAGCAGCATCGACAGGGGGGGTAATTCACCCCTCCACTTT. It specifies CASSIDRGGNSPLHF. V usage is TRBV11-3 and J usage is TRBJ1-6; TRBD1 matches at 9 bases. Germline CDR1 reads SGHNT; CDR2 reads YENEEA. The junction had 5 bases not matched to a gene; V was cut back by 5 bases and J by 6 bases. This CDR3 is 15 amino acids long.

This clonotype was observed at least ten times. The chain has TRBV5-6 and TRBJ2-2; D possibly matches TRBD1 or TRBD2 (5 bases each). The CDR3 totals 13 residues. Trimming stripped 7 bases from V and 5 bases from J, with 12 bases between. Germline V CDR1 and CDR2: SGHDT, YYEEEE. The CDR3 loop reads CASSSGGTGELFF. CDR3 sequence (DNA): TGTGCCAGCTCCTCTGGGGGAACCGGGGAGCTGTTTTTT.

This clonotype was seen just once. The chain links TRBV24-1 to TRBJ2-1; 7 bases line up with TRBD2. CDR1 is KGHDR, CDR2 SFDVKD, per germline. The V and J ends lost 3 bases and 9 bases, in that order; junction bases with no gene match: 1. The CDR3 spans 12 residues. CDR3 in amino acids: CATSDAGVEQFF. The DNA of the CDR3 is TGTGCCACCAGTGATGCGGGGGTTGAGCAGTTCTTC.

This clonotype has only a few counts. The rearrangement joins TRBV27 to TRBJ1-5; D uncertain. With 5 bases removed from V and 2 bases from J, the gap between germline ends came to 13 bases. This CDR3 is 15 amino acids long. Germline CDR1 MNHEY, CDR2 SMNVEV (reference sequence). The CDR3 spells CASSGVKHRNQPQHF. In DNA form, the CDR3 reads TGTGCCAGCAGTGGAGTTAAGCATCGCAATCAGCCCCAGCATTTT.

This clonotype was seen just once. The V gene is TRBV29-1, the J gene TRBJ1-1, with a tentative D call TRBD1 (5 bases). The CDR3 runs to 12 residues. V was cut by 8 bases and J by 0 bases, with 10 bases left in between. Germline V gives CDR1 SQVTM, CDR2 ANQGSEA. Here the CDR3 DNA reads TGCAGCATGGGCAGGGTGAACACTGAAGCTTTCTTT. It encodes CSMGRVNTEAFF.

The gene calls are TRBV14 and TRBJ1-5, with a weak D call TRBD1 (6 bases). CDR3 length: 15 residues. Germline-derived CDR1 and CDR2 are SGHDN and FVKESK. This CDR3 reads CAQNGQSNSNQPQHF. The CDR3 DNA is TGTGCACAAAATGGACAGTCCAATAGCAATCAGCCCCAGCATTTT.

This clonotype was picked up many times. The chain carries TRBV19 and TRBJ2-3, with a weak D call TRBD1 (6 bases). The CDR3 is 14 residues long. Trimming left V 5 bases short and J 6 bases short, with 15 bases between. Germline V gene lookup returns CDR1 LNHDA and CDR2 SQIVND (reference sequence). CDR3 in DNA: TGTGCCAGTAGTCGATTGGGACAATCGGATACGCAGTATTTT. Residues: CASSRLGQSDTQYF. The variable domain in full, with the rest retrieved from reference TRBV19 and TRBJ2-3, is DGGITQSPKYLFRKEGQNVTLSCEQNLNHDAMYWYRQDPGQGLRLIYYSQIVNDFQKGDIAEGYSVSREKKESFPLTVTSAQKNPTAFYLCASSRLGQSDTQYFGPGTRLTVL.

This clonotype was seen a single time. The rearrangement uses TRBV7-2 and TRBJ2-7; 7 bases align to TRBD2. CDR3 size: 14 residues. The V gene's germline CDR1 is SGHTA and CDR2 FQGNSA. The V segment lost 3 bases and the J segment 3 bases; nucleotides outside the gene matches: 5. The CDR3, as DNA: TGTGCCAGCAGCTTTTCCAGCGGGGACTACGAGCAGTACTTC. Its translation is CASSFSSGDYEQYF.

There are many counts of this clonotype. V gene TRBV28 combines with J gene TRBJ2-7, with D possibly called TRBD1 or TRBD2 (6 bases each). Germline-derived CDR1 and CDR2 are MDHEN and SYDVKM. This CDR3 region has 15 residues. V lost 2 bases to trimming and J lost 0 bases, with 11 bases between them. The CDR3 here is CASSLGGLPSYEQYF. Here the CDR3 DNA reads TGTGCCAGCAGTTTAGGGGGGCTCCCCTCCTACGAGCAGTACTTC. The whole variable domain, remainder taken from reference TRBV28 and TRBJ2-7, is DVKVTQSSRYLVKRTGEKVFLECVQDMDHENMFWYRQDPGLGLRLIYFSYDVKMKEKGDIPEGYSVSREKKERFSLILESASTNQTSMYLCASSLGGLPSYEQYFGPGTRLTVT.

Ten or more counts support this clonotype. The rearrangement uses TRBV27 and TRBJ1-2, with 7 bases that match TRBD1. V lost 6 bases and J lost 4; bases outside the gene matches: 11. Germline loops: CDR1 MNHEY, CDR2 SMNVEV (reference sequence). CDR3 length: 15 amino acids. CDR3 sequence: CASSLSGSGGYGYTF. The CDR3 nucleotides are TGTGCCAGCAGCCTGAGCGGTTCAGGGGGCTATGGCTACACCTTC.

The chain employs TRBV5-6 and TRBJ2-5, with 8 bases matching TRBD1. Germline V gives CDR1 SGHDT, CDR2 YYEEEE. V lost 1 base to trimming and J lost 0 bases; unmatched junction nucleotides: 5. This CDR3 is 16 amino acids long. DNA for the CDR3: TGTGCCAGCAGCTTGCGCGGCAGGGGGCACCAAGAGACCCAGTACTTC. It codes for CASSLRGRGHQETQYF.

This clonotype was observed at least ten times. The V call is TRBV29-1, the J call TRBJ2-3; D call uncertain. Deletions cut 5 bases from V and 2 bases from J, with 5 bases between. From germline, CDR1 is SQVTM and CDR2 ANQGSEA. This CDR3 has 11 amino acids. CDR3 sequence reads: CSVRVTDTQYF. The CDR3 DNA reads as TGCAGCGTTCGGGTCACAGATACGCAGTATTTT.

This rearrangement joins TRBV24-1 to TRBJ2-1; the D gene is possibly TRBD1 (6 bases). Germline lookup yields CDR1 KGHDR and CDR2 SFDVKD. The V end was cut by 4 bases, the J end by 8 bases, with 17 bases between. The CDR3 spans 15 residues. The CDR3 sequence: CATSDRTTGGDEQFF. In DNA form, the CDR3 reads TGTGCCACCAGTGACCGAACGACAGGTGGCGATGAGCAGTTCTTC.

The V call is TRBV20-1, the J call TRBJ1-2; 7 positions agree with TRBD1. The CDR3 consists of 12 residues. The V and J ends lost 5 bases and 2 bases, in that order; junction bases with no gene match: 2. Germline CDR1 is DFQATT and CDR2 is SNEGSKA (reference sequence). CDR3 protein: CSAADRNYGYTF. In DNA form, the CDR3 reads TGCAGTGCTGCGGACAGGAACTATGGCTACACCTTC.

This clonotype was counted at least ten times. This CDR3 is CASRTGFWADTQYF. The CDR3 nucleotides read TGTGCCAGCCGTACAGGGTTTTGGGCAGATACGCAGTATTTT. The J gene is TRBJ2-3, the V gene TRBV19, with a weak D call TRBD1 (6 bases). From germline, CDR1 is LNHDA and CDR2 SQIVND (reference sequence). This CDR3 region has 14 residues. Trimming shortened V by 9 bases and J by 4 bases, and 17 bases separated the two germline ends.